The text below deals with one TCR beta chain. What antigen it recognizes has not been identified. There are no base qualities to consult, and no much larger clone falls within one base. The germline V gene (reference sequence) gives CDR1 as SGHAT and CDR2 as FQDESV. V and J are truncated by 3 bases and 7 bases respectively, leaving an intervening sequence of 9 bases. The CDR3 has 12 amino acids, counting the end cysteine and phenylalanine. This entry keeps only the CDR3 DNA: 36 bases, framed from base 1. PBMCs were isolated by Ficoll-Paque density gradient centrifugation. TCRdb records Illumina NovaSeq 6000 as the sequencer. TCRalpha and TCRbeta cDNA libraries were built by 5'RACE with constant-segment primers, adding sample barcodes and unique molecular identifiers. RNA was extracted from every sample with Trizol reagent. The libraries were amplified in two PCR steps, and the second step added a second sample barcode and Illumina TruSeq adapters. Libraries were sequenced on an Illumina NovaSeq with 2 x 150 bp paired-end reads. As for how the authors treated the data: With migec v1.2.7, reads were demultiplexed and then collapsed into UMI-guided consensus sequences. Using mixcr v2.1.11, UMI consensuses were aligned to TRA and TRB V and J templates and then assembled into clonotypes. A clonotype was counted as expanded or contracted only if both edgeR and NoisET called the change significant, with noise models trained on biological replicates. edgeR calls used a false discovery rate-adjusted p below 0.01 and a log2 fold-change threshold of 1. As an exploratory analysis of dynamics, PCA with hierarchical clustering was applied to max-normalized trajectories of the 1000 most abundant clonotypes. Separately sequenced CD4+ and CD8+ repertoires were used to assign a CD4 or CD8 phenotype to each responding clone. The public reads were reanalyzed by TCRdb: fastp trimming at Q25, MiXCR alignment, in-frame beta chains only. One record per CDR3 amino acid sequence lists the most common genes and DNA. TCRdb assigned the V and J calls; the authors' analysis was not used. The sample data list 290,000 or so distinct CDR3 sequences, and roughly 19% of these were observed just once. The ten biggest clones cover under 25% of the sample.

The record originates from a study of T-cell memory formation after mild COVID-19 (dated by TCRdb to about 2021). Regarding the complete study: TCR sequence clusters from the two donors were largely donor specific. In a couple of donors, T-cell clones that expanded and contracted after mild COVID-19 were tracked by sequencing TCRalpha and TCRbeta repertoires over time. The cohort comprised two young, previously healthy adult volunteers, one female and one male. Results and caveats for the whole study, not just this receptor: Some responding clones were detected in pre-infection memory, suggesting pre-existing cross-reactive memory T cells joined the SARS-CoV-2 response. Only a couple of mild cases were covered by the study, and larger cohorts that include severe cases with pre-infection samples were considered necessary. Contracting CD4+ clones were located mainly in the CM and EM memory subsets, whereas CD8+ clones were found to be enriched in EMRA. Clones contracting from day 15 to 85 had balanced CD4/CD8 phenotypes, while a second wave expanding from day 15 to 37 was biased towards CD4+. SARS-CoV-2 specificity was not confirmed for the second-wave clones peaking on day 37.

Sequencing input: PBMCs or a T cell subset sorted from them (not recorded which). The V and J segments used are TRBV11-1 and TRBJ2-5; the D segment may tentatively be TRBD1 or TRBD2, each giving 6 matched bases. The sequence was collected from a man in his late teens or twenties who had mild COVID-19 (a few samples of this study predate the infection). The sample titles of this study are shuffled in the database, so cell type and time point are left out; the donor was told from shared clones. For the CDR3, the sequence is CASSFGGGTQYF. Read as DNA, the sequence is TGTGCCAGCAGCTTCGGAGGGGGGACCCAGTACTTC.